This T cell receptor beta chain originates from a study of T-cell reconstitution after alpha-beta-depleted transplantation in children. Unique molecular identifiers were built into the TCRbeta library. TCRdb re-called the PCR reads through MiXCR, storing one row per CDR3 protein. The sample contains some 640,000 distinct CDR3 sequences, 15% to 20% of which appear only once. The CDR3 sequence is 16 residues long. V dropped 0 bases and J dropped 5 bases, with 13 bases sitting between them. Germline V lookup: CDR1 MNHEY, CDR2 SVGAGI. This specimen was PBMCs from the stem cell graft donor, taken from the stem cell graft. The sequence derives from a human donor who donated a stem cell graft to a child with acute myeloid leukemia. The chain recombines TRBV6-5 with TRBJ2-2, with D perhaps being TRBD1 or TRBD2 (7 bases each). CDR3 residues: CASSYSPGGETGELFF. DNA for the CDR3: TGTGCCAGCAGTTACTCTCCAGGGGGGGAGACCGGGGAGCTGTTTTTT.